Given below is one TCR beta chain in context. Its antigen is as yet unknown. CDR1 LGHNA and CDR2 YNFKEQ come from the germline V gene. This CDR3 contains 19 residues. Deletions cut 0 bases from V and 2 bases from J, with 20 bases between. Generated by immunoSEQ multiplex PCR, the TCRdb table keeps only in-frame clones and is missing some. The sample yields 180,000 or so clones, 70% to 85% seen once. These data originate in a study of cytomegalovirus exposure and HLA in healthy donors. Study findings and constraints: In vitro, three CMV-associated chains proved specific for CMV antigens. According to a later analysis, TCR clusters from the first cohort tended to co-occur in the 120 or so validation repertoires. Altogether, 160 or so TCR beta chains were recorded as cytomegalovirus-associated.

This clonotype was obtained from a woman in her thirties in good health and CMV-seropositive. The sequenced material came from PBMCs. The chain is built from TRBV4-2 and TRBJ2-1; D possibly corresponds to TRBD1 (5 bases). The CDR3, as DNA: TGTGCCAGCAGCCAAGATAACTTTCCGCCTCAGGGTGCCTACAATGAGCAGTTCTTC. This gives the protein CASSQDNFPPQGAYNEQFF.